These 8 T cell receptor beta chains originate from one sample sequenced in a study of vaccination and CD4 T cells after COVID-19. These TCRs are of unknown antigen specificity. Stated treatment: approximately 10-day PBMC culture with coronavirus spike peptide pools or control peptides (ViraFEST assay). Sequencing of the DNA from cultured CD4+ T cells was carried out with the Oncomine TCR Beta short-read assay. TCRdb re-derived calls from the PCR reads in MiXCR, one entry per CDR3 protein. The sample records some 14,000 distinct CDR3 sequences, about 56% being singletons. This specimen consisted of CD4+ T cells from blood, cultured in vitro, obtained before SARS-CoV-2 vaccination. The receptors shown here come from a human donor who had recovered from COVID-19.

The V call is TRBV6-2 or TRBV6-3, the J call TRBJ2-1, with 11 bases identical to TRBD2. The CDR3 runs to 15 residues. The junction had 1 base not matched to a gene; V was cut back by 0 bases and J by 6 bases. The germline gives CDR1 MNHEY, CDR2 SVGEGT. The CDR3 sequence is CASSYSSGGANEQFF. CDR3 nucleotide sequence: TGTGCCAGCAGTTACTCTAGCGGGGGGGCCAATGAGCAGTTCTTC.

Only a few counts were recorded for this clonotype. The chain joins TRBV7-9 to TRBJ2-1; D not certain. Between the trimmed V and J ends, which lost 1 base and 5 bases, there was a span of 6 bases. The CDR3 has 13 amino acids. CDR1 is SEHNR, CDR2 FQNEAQ, per germline (reference sequence). Here the CDR3 DNA reads TGTGCCAGCAGCTTAGACAGTAACAATGAGCAGTTCTTC. The encoded protein is CASSLDSNNEQFF.

The V call is TRBV19, the J call TRBJ1-1; D uncertain. Germline V gene sequence: CDR1 LNHDA, CDR2 SQIVND (reference sequence). The CDR3 is made up of 17 amino acids. Trimming shortened V by 5 bases and J by 1 base, and 20 bases separated the two germline ends. This CDR3 reads CASSHRARWDPNTEAFF. In nucleotides, the CDR3 is TGTGCCAGTAGTCACCGCGCAAGATGGGATCCGAACACTGAAGCTTTCTTT.

This chain uses TRBV7-2 with TRBJ2-7; 13 nucleotides match TRBD2. V shed 1 base, J shed 6 bases, and the junction held 6 bases outside the gene matches. Germline lookup yields CDR1 SGHTA and CDR2 FQGNSA. CDR3 length equals 16 residues. The CDR3 here is CASSLVRLAGGGEQYF. CDR3 nucleotides: TGTGCCAGCAGCTTAGTTAGACTAGCGGGAGGAGGCGAGCAGTACTTC.

The J gene is TRBJ1-2, the V gene TRBV7-9; the D gene is possibly TRBD1 (5 bases). This CDR3 spans 13 amino acids. V lost 0 bases to trimming and J lost 5 bases, with 7 bases between them. CDR1 and CDR2 from the germline V gene are SEHNR and FQNEAQ (reference sequence). For the CDR3, the DNA is TGTGCCAGCAGCTTAGCAGGGGCGTATGGCTACACCTTC. Translated, it gives CASSLAGAYGYTF.

This clonotype was picked up a small number of times. The chain uses TRBV6-5 and TRBJ1-2, with 10 bases identical to TRBD1. Germline trimming cut 2 bases from V and 4 bases from J; bases unmatched to any gene: 7. There are 16 residues in the CDR3. Germline CDR1 reads MNHEY; CDR2 reads SVGAGI. The CDR3 is CASSYDRTGGVYGYTF. The CDR3 nucleotides are TGTGCCAGCAGTTACGACCGGACAGGGGGGGTCTATGGCTACACCTTC.

The chain carries TRBV7-9 and TRBJ1-6, with TRBD1 identical over 7 bases. The CDR3 length is 14 residues. V was clipped by 5 bases and J by 9 bases; unmatched bases: 7. Germline V gene sequence: CDR1 SEHNR, CDR2 FQNEAQ (reference sequence). The CDR3 DNA follows: TGTGCCAGCAGCAGACAGGGACTTAGTTCACCCCTCCACTTT. This sequence encodes CASSRQGLSSPLHF.

This clonotype was detected only a few times. This sequence joins TRBV20-1 and TRBJ2-3, with TRBD2 identical over 7 bases. The CDR3 sequence is 15 residues long. With V trimmed by 7 bases and J by 4 bases, 14 bases remained unmatched. Germline CDR1 and CDR2: DFQATT and SNEGSKA (reference sequence). CDR3 DNA: TGCAGTGGAAGGGAGGGCCCAGGTAATGCAGATACGCAGTATTTT. This gives the protein CSGREGPGNADTQYF.